The text below deals with one T cell receptor (beta chain). The data originate from a study of blood T cell repertoires in COVID-19. TCRdb's table, derived via immunoSEQ multiplex PCR, lists solely in-frame clones and lacks some. The sample holds 10,000 to 15,000 clones; approximately 70% are singletons and the top ten take over 9%. The CDR3 spans 12 residues. V lost 7 bases and J lost 0, with 5 bases in between. Germline-derived CDR1 and CDR2 are KGHDR and SFDVKD. V is TRBV24-1 and J is TRBJ1-2; D remains ambiguous. This receptor was identified in a man between 60 and 75 years old with COVID-19, enrolled during active disease. Sequencing was performed on peripheral blood. The CDR3 loop reads CATSQTNYGYTF. In DNA, the CDR3 is TGTGCCACCAGCCAGACTAACTATGGCTACACCTTC.